The 29 T cell receptor beta chains below come from one sample, sequenced in a study of cytomegalovirus exposure and HLA in healthy donors. The assay was immunoSEQ multiplex PCR, and TCRdb's table has in-frame clones only and misses some. The data show 150,000 to 200,000 clones, about 80% seen once. Sequencing input: PBMCs. These receptors all stem from a man between 18 and 29 years old in good health and CMV-seropositive.

J is TRBJ2-3 and V is TRBV5-6, with 8 bases identical to TRBD2. CDR1 and CDR2 from the germline V gene are SGHDT and YYEEEE. The trim removed 0 bases at V and 1 base at J, leaving 7 bases unmatched. This CDR3 comprises 17 residues. The CDR3: CASSLEELAVGTDTQYF. The DNA for the CDR3 is TGTGCCAGCAGCTTGGAAGAACTAGCGGTCGGCACAGATACGCAGTATTTT.

This chain joins TRBV28 and TRBJ1-5; TRBD1 matches 7 bases. The J segment lost 4 bases and the V segment lost 7 bases, leaving 7 bases of the junction unmatched. CDR3 length equals 14 residues. The germline CDR1 and CDR2 sequences are MDHEN and SYDVKM. CDR3 loop: CASNLGQENQPQHF. CDR3 in DNA: TGTGCCAGCAACCTTGGACAGGAAAATCAGCCCCAGCATTTT.

CDR3: CASSYGTNRDTQYF. The CDR3 DNA reads TGTGCCAGCAGTTACGGGACAAACAGGGACACGCAGTATTTT. The chain links TRBV6-6 to TRBJ2-3; a possible D gene is TRBD1 (6 bases). Germline CDR1 is MNHNY and CDR2 is SVGAGI (reference sequence). V lost 2 bases and J lost 9, with 15 bases in between. The CDR3 has 14 residues.

V gene TRBV28 combines with J gene TRBJ1-2; no reliable D call. Looked up from germline, CDR1 is MDHEN and CDR2 is SYDVKM. Trimming took off 6 bases at V and 5 bases at J, with 19 bases between the two ends. CDR3 size: 15 residues. CDR3 sequence (DNA): TGTGCCAGCAGGTCCGCGACAAAAAGGAGGTATGGCTACACCTTC. Translating it yields CASRSATKRRYGYTF.

The rearrangement uses TRBV19 and TRBJ2-5; possible D gene TRBD1, 6 bases. CDR1 is LNHDA, CDR2 SQIVND, per germline (reference sequence). The CDR3 is made up of 13 amino acids. V was clipped by 2 bases and J by 5 bases, with 9 bases between them. CDR3 nucleotide sequence: TGTGCCAGTAGTATAAACAGGGTGGAGACCCAGTACTTC. This encodes CASSINRVETQYF.

This chain joins TRBV6-5 and TRBJ1-5; 9 bases are shared with TRBD1. V lost 4 bases and J lost 4; bases outside the gene matches: 2. The CDR3 contains 14 residues. Per the germline V gene, CDR1 is MNHEY and CDR2 is SVGAGI. The CDR3 region is CASSSDRGNQPQHF. The CDR3 region has the DNA TGTGCCAGCAGTTCTGACAGGGGGAATCAGCCCCAGCATTTT.

The J gene is TRBJ2-3, the V gene TRBV5-1, with 9 bases fitting TRBD2. The CDR3 has 17 amino acids. The V and J ends lost 4 bases and 2 bases, in that order; junction bases with no gene match: 11. CDR1 is SGHRS, CDR2 YFSETQ, per germline. The CDR3 DNA sequence: TGCGCCAGCAGCGAGATAATAGCGGGAGATGCCACAGATACGCAGTATTTT. It specifies CASSEIIAGDATDTQYF.

In nucleotides, the CDR3 is TGTGCCACCAGCAGAGATGACTTTGACGGACAAGAGACCCAGTACTTC. It yields the protein CATSRDDFDGQETQYF. J is TRBJ2-5 and V is TRBV15; no firm D call. V lost 0 bases and J 2 bases, leaving 13 bases between the germline ends. This CDR3 has 16 amino acids. CDR1 is LNHNV, CDR2 YYDKDF, per germline (reference sequence).

V and J are TRBV6-5 and TRBJ1-5; 7 bases line up with TRBD1. Germline CDR1 and CDR2: MNHEY and SVGAGI. The V segment lost 4 bases and the J segment 5 bases; nucleotides outside the gene matches: 8. The CDR3 contains 15 residues. Here the CDR3 DNA reads TGTGCCAGCAGTTCACCTGACAGGGACCATCAGCCCCAGCATTTT. It codes for CASSSPDRDHQPQHF.

CDR3: CASSYSMAGEKLFF. As DNA, the CDR3 is TGTGCCAGCAGTTACTCGATGGCGGGTGAAAAACTGTTTTTT. The chain couples TRBV6-6 to TRBJ1-4; D is unresolved. Germline-derived CDR1 and CDR2 are MNHNY and SVGAGI (reference sequence). The V gene lost 0 bases and the J gene lost 7 bases, with 9 bases spanning the gap. The CDR3 covers 14 residues.

The gene calls are TRBV11-2 and TRBJ2-1; the D gene is possibly TRBD2 (6 bases). The CDR3 has 14 amino acids. The V end was cut by 1 base, the J end by 7 bases, with 11 bases between. Germline CDR1 is SGHAT and CDR2 is FQNNGV. The CDR3 protein is CASSLVRGRNEQFF. The CDR3 DNA reads as TGTGCCAGCAGCTTAGTTCGGGGGAGGAATGAGCAGTTCTTC.

This chain uses TRBV11-2 with TRBJ2-1, with 7 nucleotides matching TRBD1. Germline V lookup: CDR1 SGHAT, CDR2 FQNNGV. The V and J ends lost 5 bases and 1 base, in that order; junction bases with no gene match: 5. This CDR3 has 15 residues. The CDR3 region has the DNA TGTGCCAGCAGCCAGGGGGAGCCTTCCTACAATGAGCAGTTCTTC. It specifies CASSQGEPSYNEQFF.

The chain carries TRBV27 and TRBJ2-3, with 8 positions matching TRBD2. V lost 5 bases to trimming and J lost 10 bases; unmatched junction nucleotides: 5. This CDR3 is 12 amino acids long. Germline lookup yields CDR1 MNHEY and CDR2 SMNVEV (reference sequence). In DNA, the CDR3 is TGTGCCAGCAGTCCATTAGCGGGATCGCAGTATTTT. This encodes CASSPLAGSQYF.

Only one count was recorded for this clone. The J gene is TRBJ2-7, the V gene TRBV28, with TRBD1 identical over 9 bases. V gave up 7 bases and J gave up 1 base; unmatched junction bases: 11. The germline CDR1 and CDR2 sequences are MDHEN and SYDVKM. The CDR3 contains 16 residues. DNA for the CDR3: TGTGCCAGCACCCCGGCCCGGGACAGGGAATCCTACGAGCAGTACTTC. It encodes CASTPARDRESYEQYF.

CDR3 loop: CASSASRDRGPTYEQYF. Written as DNA, the CDR3 is TGTGCCAGCAGCGCCAGCCGGGACAGGGGACCGACCTACGAGCAGTACTTC. The chain has TRBV9 and TRBJ2-7, with TRBD1 matching 10 bases. J gave up 2 bases and V 3 bases, and 11 bases lay outside the gene matches. The CDR3 extends over 17 amino acids. Germline V gene lookup returns CDR1 SGDLS and CDR2 YYNGEE.

The chain employs TRBV7-2 and TRBJ2-1; TRBD2 matches 8 bases. The germline V gene encodes CDR1 SGHTA and CDR2 FQGNSA. With V trimmed by 4 bases and J by 12 bases, 20 bases remained unmatched. The CDR3 runs to 17 residues. CDR3 protein: CASSSRGSGGRPTGQFF. CDR3 sequence (DNA): TGTGCCAGCAGCTCTAGAGGGAGCGGCGGGAGGCCTACGGGGCAGTTCTTC.

This clone was counted only a few times. The chain uses TRBV14 and TRBJ2-7, with a possible D match to TRBD2 (6 bases). Germline V gene data show CDR1 as SGHDN and CDR2 as FVKESK. Trimming shortened V by 0 bases and J by 6 bases, and 12 bases separated the two germline ends. This CDR3 region has 14 residues. As DNA, the CDR3 is TGTGCCAGCAGCCAAGACTGGACCGGGGGCGAGCAGTACTTC. Its protein product is CASSQDWTGGEQYF.

The chain has TRBV7-2 and TRBJ2-5, with 13 bases identical to TRBD2. The J segment lost 1 base and the V segment lost 3 bases, leaving 2 bases of the junction unmatched. Germline loops: CDR1 SGHTA, CDR2 FQGNSA. There are 16 residues in the CDR3. The CDR3 DNA reads TGTGCCAGCAGCTTCGGACTAGCGGGGGCCCAAGAGACCCAGTACTTC. Translating gives CASSFGLAGAQETQYF.

V gene TRBV5-4 combines with J gene TRBJ1-1, with D tentatively TRBD1 (5 bases). This CDR3 region has 15 residues. CDR1 is SGHNT, CDR2 YYREEE, per germline (reference sequence). Trimming stripped 4 bases from V and 4 bases from J, with 17 bases between. The CDR3 region has the DNA TGTGCCAGCAGCCTGCGGGGGGTAAGGCGCACTGAAGCTTTCTTT. Translating gives CASSLRGVRRTEAFF. Based on the CDR3 plus reference TRBV5-4 and TRBJ1-1, the full variable domain is ETGVTQSPTHLIKTRGQQVTLRCSSQSGHNTVSWYQQALGQGPQFIFQYYREEENGRGNFPPRFSGLQFPNYSSELNVNALELDDSALYLCASSLRGVRRTEAFFGQGTRLTVV.

The chain uses TRBV6-5 and TRBJ1-1; D unresolved. CDR1 is MNHEY and CDR2 is SVGAGI in the germline V gene. V was trimmed by 6 bases and J by 5 bases, leaving 13 bases between them. This CDR3 spans 13 amino acids. The CDR3 coding sequence is TGTGCCAGCAGCCTGGCGGCTGGAACTGAAGCTTTCTTT. It specifies CASSLAAGTEAFF.

The gene calls are TRBV5-4 and TRBJ2-5; D not certain. Trimming removed 4 bases from V and 1 base from J, with 23 bases in between. The CDR3 is made up of 18 amino acids. Germline CDR1 reads SGHNT; CDR2 reads YYREEE (reference sequence). CDR3 residues: CASSGNPLPGGSQETQYF. CDR3 DNA: TGTGCCAGCAGCGGAAACCCTCTCCCCGGCGGTAGCCAAGAGACCCAGTACTTC.

In its sample, this clone was seen once. This chain links TRBV7-9 with TRBJ2-7, with 10 bases aligning to TRBD1. Germline V gives CDR1 SEHNR, CDR2 FQNEAQ (reference sequence). Losses at the gene ends were 2 bases for V and 2 bases for J; bases not matched to a gene: 12. The CDR3 runs 18 residues. DNA for the CDR3: TGTGCCAGCAGCTTACGACTCCCGGGACAGGGGCAAGCCTACGAGCAGTACTTC. Protein sequence: CASSLRLPGQGQAYEQYF.

The rearrangement links TRBV2 to TRBJ2-3, with 7 bases that match TRBD2. The CDR3 extends over 16 amino acids. CDR1 is SNHLY and CDR2 is FYNNEI in the germline V gene. The V gene end was trimmed by 1 base and the J gene end by 0 bases; junction bases not matched to a gene: 4. The CDR3 loop reads CASSEGGRVSTDTQYF. The CDR3 nucleotides read TGTGCCAGCAGTGAAGGGGGGAGGGTCAGCACAGATACGCAGTATTTT.

The CDR3 spells CASSGDRANYGYTF. DNA for the CDR3: TGTGCCAGCAGCGGGGACAGGGCGAACTATGGCTACACCTTC. This sequence joins TRBV9 and TRBJ1-2, with 9 bases identical to TRBD1. Trimming at V came to 3 bases and at J to 2 bases, leaving 2 bases not matched to a gene. In germline, CDR1 is SGDLS, CDR2 YYNGEE. The length of the CDR3 is 14 residues.

The genes are TRBV6-1 and TRBJ2-1, with TRBD1 identical over 7 bases. Germline loops: CDR1 MNHNS, CDR2 SASEGT. V was clipped by 2 bases and J by 0 bases; unmatched bases: 13. There are 19 residues in the CDR3. CDR3 coding DNA: TGTGCCAGCAGTGAAAGGGGCAGGGGGACCCCTAGCTCCTACAATGAGCAGTTCTTC. It yields the protein CASSERGRGTPSSYNEQFF.

This sequence joins TRBV13 and TRBJ2-1; 8 bases map to TRBD2. The V gene end was trimmed by 3 bases and the J gene end by 1 base; junction bases not matched to a gene: 5. The CDR3 is made up of 16 amino acids. Germline values: CDR1 PRHDT, CDR2 FYEKMQ (reference sequence). In DNA, the CDR3 is TGTGCCAGCAGCTTCCCGGGACTAGGGTCCTACAATGAGCAGTTCTTC. This encodes CASSFPGLGSYNEQFF.

The chain employs TRBV6-6 and TRBJ2-7; TRBD1 matches at 10 bases. The germline V gene encodes CDR1 MNHNY and CDR2 SVGAGI (reference sequence). V lost 4 bases, J lost 5 bases, and 8 bases stayed unmatched. This CDR3 has 15 amino acids. The CDR3 sequence is CASSSVTGGIDEQYF. CDR3 coding DNA: TGTGCCAGCAGTTCAGTGACAGGGGGCATCGACGAGCAGTACTTC.

This clone has only one observation. J is TRBJ1-5 and V is TRBV28; D gene unclear. Germline CDR1 reads MDHEN; CDR2 reads SYDVKM. V was trimmed by 5 bases and J by 5 bases, leaving 13 bases between them. The CDR3 is made up of 14 amino acids. In DNA form, the CDR3 reads TGTGCCAGCAGTCCGGGTGGATTCCATCAGCCCCAGCATTTT. Encoded protein: CASSPGGFHQPQHF.

The chain uses TRBV11-2 and TRBJ1-1; D gene ambiguous. The CDR3 is made up of 18 amino acids. The V gene's germline CDR1 is SGHAT and CDR2 FQNNGV. With 7 bases removed from V and 2 bases from J, the gap between germline ends came to 26 bases. This CDR3 reads CASKSPASPRGSNTEAFF. The CDR3 nucleotides are TGTGCCAGCAAATCACCAGCCTCACCTCGAGGATCTAACACTGAAGCTTTCTTT.